This T cell receptor (beta chain) was identified in a study of OX40 agonist ivuxolimab in advanced cancers. At the level of the study: Ivuxolimab is a fully human IgG2 antibody that activates OX40 (CD134). The dose-escalation cohort was approximately 85% male, with a mean age of about 56 years, ranging roughly 20 to 90.

Any history of autoimmune disease or systemic immunosuppression disqualified patients. Sequencing was performed with immunoSEQ multiplex PCR; in TCRdb, only in-frame clones are kept and a portion is missing. In the table there are about 77,000 clones, around four fifths of which are singletons. Per germline, CDR1 SNHLY and CDR2 FYNNEI. CDR3 length: 16 amino acids. Unmatched junction bases numbered 4, after V lost 4 bases and J lost 0 bases. The chain joins TRBV2 to TRBJ1-3; 9 nucleotides align to TRBD1. The clonotype originates from an adult with an advanced solid tumor such as melanoma, head and neck, liver or kidney cancer. Sample: CD4+ or CD8+ T cells sorted from blood, taken in a trial of the OX40 agonist ivuxolimab. CDR3 nucleotides: TGTGCCAGCAGTGGGGACAGGGCCCACTCTGGAAACACCATATATTTT. It is translated as CASSGDRAHSGNTIYF.